This TCR beta chain emerged from a study of cytotoxic CD8 clonotypes in ibrutinib-treated CLL. The overall study: Response samples followed a median 12 months of treatment, range 6 to 36. Study-wide results and limits: The clonality rise at ibrutinib response reflected private clonotype expansion. Researchers report that baseline clonality outpaced age-matched healthy donors and tracked circulating CD8+ T-cell counts.

Profiled with immunoSEQ multiplex PCR; TCRdb holds only in-frame clones, not every one. The data hold 300,000 to 400,000 clones, with around 66% observed a single time. Remarks on this clone: What it binds is not known.

V was pared by 5 bases and J by 4 bases, with 7 bases of the junction left unmatched. The CDR3 is 14 amino acids. Germline V lookup: CDR1 SGHVS, CDR2 FQNEAQ. Sequences were derived from PBMCs, sampled after 36 months of ibrutinib treatment. The chain joins TRBV7-8 to TRBJ1-2, with 7 positions matching TRBD1. The TCR was taken from a human donor with chronic lymphocytic leukemia. DNA of the CDR3: TGTGCCAGCAGCCCGGACAGGTCCGGCTATGGCTACACCTTC. Its protein product is CASSPDRSGYGYTF.